This TCR beta chain stems from a study of blood T cell repertoires in COVID-19. Clones were sequenced by immunoSEQ multiplex PCR, and TCRdb holds only the in-frame ones, with some missing. The profile shows about 130,000 clones, more than 80% of them singletons. This receptor was obtained from a human donor in a cohort sampled during active COVID-19. Sequenced sample: peripheral blood.

The CDR3 DNA sequence: TGTGCCAGCAGCCCGGACAGGGGTTTATTCAGGGAGCTGTTTTTT. It is translated as CASSPDRGLFRELFF. This chain joins TRBV7-8 and TRBJ2-2; 9 positions match TRBD1. Trimming took 5 bases from V and 9 from J; bases not matched to a gene: 10. Looked up from germline, CDR1 is SGHVS and CDR2 is FQNEAQ. The CDR3 consists of 15 residues.